Presented here are 26 T cell receptor beta chains from one specimen sequenced in a study of T-cell reconstitution after alpha-beta-depleted transplantation in children. Researchers prepared the TCRbeta library using unique molecular identifiers, the study reports. TCRdb re-called the PCR reads with MiXCR, one entry per CDR3 protein. This table has 700,000 or so distinct CDR3 sequences, around 13% appearing once. This material consisted of PBMCs, taken before TCRalphabeta/CD19-depleted stem cell transplant. These TCRs come from a girl aged 2-15 years with congenital amegakaryocytic thrombocytopenia, due to receive a stem cell transplant.

The chain employs TRBV20-1 and TRBJ2-3; 7 bases match TRBD2. Germline trimming cut 0 bases from V and 5 bases from J; bases unmatched to any gene: 8. The V gene's germline CDR1 is DFQATT and CDR2 SNEGSKA (reference sequence). The length of the CDR3 is 15 residues. The CDR3 nucleotides are TGCAGTGCTAGAGATGACGGGGGAGGGTTAGATACGCAGTATTTT. Amino acids: CSARDDGGGLDTQYF.

V gene TRBV20-1 combines with J gene TRBJ1-6, with 7 nucleotides matching TRBD1. Germline-derived CDR1 and CDR2 are DFQATT and SNEGSKA (reference sequence). The V and J ends lost 5 bases and 5 bases, in that order; junction bases with no gene match: 6. This CDR3 contains 14 residues. The CDR3 protein is CSASRTGDNSPLHF. The CDR3 coding sequence is TGCAGTGCTTCACGGACAGGTGATAATTCACCCCTCCACTTT.

This clonotype has more than one count but fewer than ten. The chain employs TRBV7-9 and TRBJ2-1; tentatively, D is TRBD2 (5 bases). The CDR3 runs 15 residues. Germline loops: CDR1 SEHNR, CDR2 FQNEAQ (reference sequence). With 5 bases removed from V and 7 bases from J, the gap between germline ends came to 18 bases. CDR3 coding DNA: TGTGCCAGCAGCCAACCGGGAACCAACCATAATGAGCAGTTCTTC. This gives the protein CASSQPGTNHNEQFF. The full variable domain, rest sourced from reference TRBV7-9 and TRBJ2-1, is DTGVSQNPRHKITKRGQNVTFRCDPISEHNRLYWYRQTLGQGPEFLTYFQNEAQLEKSRLLSDRFSAERPKGSFSTLEIQRTEQGDSAMYLCASSQPGTNHNEQFFGPGTRLTVL.

This clonotype was detected many times. V is TRBV5-1 and J is TRBJ2-2; D is tentatively TRBD1 or TRBD2 (5 bases each). The germline CDR1 and CDR2 sequences are SGHRS and YFSETQ. V was pared by 4 bases and J by 2 bases, with 15 bases between. There are 16 residues in the CDR3. The CDR3 DNA sequence: TGCGCCAGCAGCAGGGCCCGGGACGGAAACACCGGGGAGCTGTTTTTT. Translating it yields CASSRARDGNTGELFF.

The table lists this clonotype with many counts. The chain uses TRBV5-1 and TRBJ2-3; tentatively, D is TRBD2 (6 bases). Germline V CDR1 and CDR2: SGHRS, YFSETQ. V was shortened by 3 bases and J by 5 bases, with 7 bases between the two germline ends. The length of the CDR3 is 12 residues. CDR3 residues: CASSSGGDTQYF. The CDR3 DNA reads as TGCGCCAGCAGCTCCGGGGGAGATACGCAGTATTTT.

The CDR3: CASSADRVWLAKNIQYF. In nucleotides, the CDR3 is TGTGCCAGCAGCGCCGACAGGGTTTGGTTGGCCAAAAACATTCAGTACTTC. The chain combines TRBV5-5 with TRBJ2-4; TRBD1 agrees at 7 bases. Trimming took 4 bases from V and 1 from J; bases not matched to a gene: 11. Germline V gives CDR1 SGHKS, CDR2 YYEKEE (reference sequence). CDR3 length: 17 amino acids.

Notes on this clonotype: This may stem from a read error, because a much larger clone lies one nucleotide away. The chain joins TRBV29-1 to TRBJ2-3; D tentatively reads TRBD1 or TRBD2 (5 bases each). This CDR3 region has 13 residues. V shed 5 bases and J shed 2 bases, with 11 bases lying between them. CDR1 is SQVTM and CDR2 is ANQGSEA in the germline V gene. CDR3 sequence reads: CSVSGGITDTQYF. The CDR3 nucleotides are TGCAGCGTTTCTGGGGGTATCACAGATACGCAGTATTTT.

This clonotype was observed at least ten times. The chain is built from TRBV20-1 and TRBJ2-3; 11 bases agree with TRBD2. CDR1 DFQATT and CDR2 SNEGSKA come from the germline V gene (reference sequence). Losses at the gene ends were 0 bases for V and 3 bases for J; bases not matched to a gene: 2. The CDR3 runs to 15 residues. CDR3 amino acids: CSARDSGRGTDTQYF. CDR3 nucleotide sequence: TGCAGTGCTAGAGATAGCGGGAGGGGAACAGATACGCAGTATTTT.

This clonotype was observed many times. The chain joins TRBV25-1 to TRBJ2-2, with TRBD2 matching 7 bases. CDR3 length: 15 amino acids. The V and J ends lost 5 bases and 2 bases, in that order; junction bases with no gene match: 5. The germline V gene encodes CDR1 MGHDK and CDR2 SYGVNS. The CDR3: CASSNAGVNTGELFF. Here the CDR3 DNA reads TGTGCCAGCAGTAACGCGGGGGTAAACACCGGGGAGCTGTTTTTT.

This clonotype occurred once. This chain uses TRBV12-3 or TRBV12-4 with TRBJ1-1, with a weak D call TRBD1 (5 bases). The V gene lost 4 bases and the J gene lost 8 bases, with 14 bases spanning the gap. The CDR3 has 13 residues. CDR3 sequence reads: CASSSRGVLEAFF. The CDR3 nucleotides are TGTGCCAGCAGTTCAAGGGGCGTCCTGGAAGCTTTCTTT.

This clonotype was counted at least ten times. The rearrangement links TRBV20-1 to TRBJ2-1, with 11 bases lining up with TRBD2. CDR1 is DFQATT and CDR2 is SNEGSKA in the germline V gene (reference sequence). V dropped 0 bases and J dropped 8; count of bases not matched to a gene: 3. The CDR3 contains 14 residues. CDR3 region: CSARDRTSGYEQFF. The CDR3 DNA reads as TGCAGTGCTAGAGATCGGACTAGCGGGTATGAGCAGTTCTTC.

This clonotype has at least ten counts. The genes are TRBV20-1 and TRBJ2-3, with 7 bases that match TRBD2. V lost 4 bases, J lost 6 bases, and 4 bases stayed unmatched. CDR1 and CDR2 (germline): DFQATT, SNEGSKA (reference sequence). CDR3 length: 12 residues. CDR3 region: CSATSGSDTQYF. Written as DNA, the CDR3 is TGCAGTGCTACTAGCGGTTCCGATACGCAGTATTTT.

This clonotype was seen repeatedly, ten times or more. The V and J genes are TRBV29-1 and TRBJ1-1, with a possible D match to TRBD1 (6 bases). The CDR3 spans 11 residues. Germline V gene lookup returns CDR1 SQVTM and CDR2 ANQGSEA. Trimming stripped 5 bases from V and 6 bases from J, with 10 bases between. The CDR3 DNA sequence: TGCAGCGTTATCAGGGGCGCTGAAGCTTTCTTT. Protein sequence: CSVIRGAEAFF.

In this sample, this clonotype turned up many times. The chain recombines TRBV5-1 with TRBJ2-7; D uncertain. The germline V gene has CDR1 SGHRS and CDR2 YFSETQ. V was trimmed by 2 bases and J by 0 bases, leaving 9 bases between them. The CDR3 has 14 residues. CDR3 sequence (DNA): TGCGCCAGCAGCTTTCGCGCGGCCTCCTACGAGCAGTACTTC. Amino acids: CASSFRAASYEQYF.

This clonotype occurred many times. The chain uses TRBV5-1 and TRBJ2-1; D call uncertain. This CDR3 spans 14 amino acids. Trimming shortened V by 3 bases and J by 6 bases, and 13 bases separated the two germline ends. Germline values: CDR1 SGHRS, CDR2 YFSETQ. This CDR3 reads CASSSPVSFNEQFF. CDR3 sequence (DNA): TGCGCCAGCAGCTCACCCGTATCGTTCAATGAGCAGTTCTTC.

This clonotype has more than one count but fewer than ten. The genes are TRBV19 and TRBJ1-1; D not certain. The germline CDR1 and CDR2 sequences are LNHDA and SQIVND (reference sequence). The V gene lost 5 bases and the J gene lost 1 base, with 8 bases spanning the gap. The CDR3 has 13 amino acids. CDR3 in amino acids: CASSGVRNTEAFF. CDR3 DNA sequence: TGTGCCAGTAGTGGGGTGAGGAACACTGAAGCTTTCTTT.

This chain connects TRBV11-2 to TRBJ2-2; 8 positions agree with TRBD1. CDR1 and CDR2 (germline): SGHAT, FQNNGV. The V and J ends lost 4 bases and 6 bases, in that order; junction bases with no gene match: 1. CDR3 size: 13 residues. For the CDR3, the DNA is TGTGCCAGCAGCTCAGGGGGCGCCGGGGAGCTGTTTTTT. Its translation: CASSSGGAGELFF. Full variable domain (remainder filled in from reference TRBV11-2 and TRBJ2-2): EAGVAQSPRYKIIEKRQSVAFWCNPISGHATLYWYQQILGQGPKLLIQFQNNGVVDDSQLPKDRFSAERLKGVDSTLKIQPAKLEDSAVYLCASSSGGAGELFFGEGSRLTVL.

The chain joins TRBV29-1 to TRBJ1-1; TRBD1 matches at 8 bases. CDR3 length equals 18 residues. The germline V gene has CDR1 SQVTM and CDR2 ANQGSEA. Losses at the gene ends were 1 base for V and 0 bases for J; bases not matched to a gene: 13. DNA for the CDR3: TGCAGCGTTGAAGTGATGTGGTACAGGGGGTTTGTGAACACTGAAGCTTTCTTT. Its translation: CSVEVMWYRGFVNTEAFF.

This clonotype has at least ten counts. This rearrangement joins TRBV30 to TRBJ2-1; TRBD2 matches 8 bases. Germline CDR1 GTSNPN, CDR2 SVGIG (reference sequence). The CDR3 loop spans 16 amino acids. The V and J ends lost 4 bases and 3 bases, in that order; junction bases with no gene match: 11. The CDR3 DNA sequence: TGTGCCTGGAATCTTGACCGGGAGGGTGGCTACAATGAGCAGTTCTTC. It translates to CAWNLDREGGYNEQFF.

This clonotype was seen ten or more times. This sequence may be a read error, since a much larger clone differs from it by one base. J is TRBJ2-1 and V is TRBV9, with TRBD2 matching over 10 bases. Germline assignment: CDR1 SGDLS and CDR2 YYNGEE. The junction had 0 bases not matched to a gene; V was cut back by 1 base and J by 2 bases. The CDR3 covers 15 residues. The CDR3 nucleotides read TGTGCCAGCAGCGTACTAGCGGGAGCCTACAATGAGCAGTTCTTC. Encoded protein: CASSVLAGAYNEQFF.

With regard to this clonotype: A much bigger clone sits one base away, suggesting this may be a read error. The rearrangement uses TRBV3-1 and TRBJ2-7; D is perhaps TRBD1 or TRBD2 (5 bases each). CDR3 length equals 15 residues. In germline, CDR1 is LGHDT, CDR2 YNNKEL (reference sequence). This CDR3 is CASSELRDPFYEQHF. The CDR3 DNA sequence: TGTGCCAGCAGCGAGCTCCGGGACCCCTTCTACGAGCAGCACTTC.

This clonotype was counted many times. The chain uses TRBV29-1 and TRBJ1-2; 7 positions agree with TRBD1. Germline-derived CDR1 and CDR2 are SQVTM and ANQGSEA. V trimming: 6 bases; J trimming: 5 bases; junction bases outside the gene matches: 6. This CDR3 has 12 amino acids. DNA for the CDR3: TGCAGCGTCACCGGGACAGTTTATGGCTACACCTTC. It encodes CSVTGTVYGYTF.

CDR3 sequence: CSARPRLALGEQFF. The CDR3 DNA reads TGCAGTGCTAGGCCGAGACTAGCCCTAGGGGAGCAGTTCTTC. V is TRBV20-1 and J is TRBJ2-1, with 7 positions matching TRBD2. The CDR3 runs to 14 residues. The germline gives CDR1 DFQATT, CDR2 SNEGSKA (reference sequence). V lost 3 bases to trimming and J lost 10 bases; unmatched junction nucleotides: 12.

The chain employs TRBV28 and TRBJ1-5; 11 bases agree with TRBD1. CDR3 length: 21 amino acids. The V gene end was trimmed by 3 bases and the J gene end by 0 bases; junction bases not matched to a gene: 16. Germline V gene sequence: CDR1 MDHEN, CDR2 SYDVKM. The CDR3 loop is CASSLPAGDRGIYYSNQPQHF. CDR3 DNA sequence: TGTGCCAGCAGTTTGCCGGCCGGGGACAGGGGGATTTACTATAGCAATCAGCCCCAGCATTTT.

This clonotype was seen ten or more times. The chain recombines TRBV29-1 with TRBJ1-1; 9 bases agree with TRBD1. This CDR3 has 13 amino acids. Trimming at V came to 5 bases and at J to 3 bases, leaving 4 bases not matched to a gene. Germline CDR1 SQVTM, CDR2 ANQGSEA. The CDR3 sequence: CSVSTGGDTEAFF. In DNA form, the CDR3 reads TGCAGCGTTTCGACAGGGGGGGACACTGAAGCTTTCTTT.

This clonotype was counted ten times or more. The DNA of the CDR3 is TGTGCCAGCAGTCACACGATAGGGACACCAACGAACACCGGGGAGCTGTTTTTT. Protein product: CASSHTIGTPTNTGELFF. The chain recombines TRBV12-3 or TRBV12-4 with TRBJ2-2, with D possibly TRBD1 on 6 matching bases. The CDR3 totals 18 residues. V was shortened by 5 bases and J by 0 bases, with 19 bases between the two germline ends.